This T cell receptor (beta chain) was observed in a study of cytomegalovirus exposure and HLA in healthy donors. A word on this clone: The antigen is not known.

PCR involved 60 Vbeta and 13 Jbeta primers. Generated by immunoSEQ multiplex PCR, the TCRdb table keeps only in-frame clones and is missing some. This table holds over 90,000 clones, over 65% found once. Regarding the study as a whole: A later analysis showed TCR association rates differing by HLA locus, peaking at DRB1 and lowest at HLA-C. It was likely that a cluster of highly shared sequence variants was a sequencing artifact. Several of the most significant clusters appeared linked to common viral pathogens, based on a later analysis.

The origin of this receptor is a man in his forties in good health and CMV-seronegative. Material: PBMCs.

This CDR3 reads CASSQDGADTQYF. DNA of the CDR3: TGCGCCAGCAGCCAAGACGGGGCAGATACGCAGTATTTT. The rearrangement uses TRBV4-3 and TRBJ2-3, with D possibly TRBD2 on 5 matching bases. The V gene lost 0 bases and the J gene lost 4 bases, with 5 bases spanning the gap. The CDR3 has 13 amino acids. Per germline, CDR1 LGHNA and CDR2 YSLEER.